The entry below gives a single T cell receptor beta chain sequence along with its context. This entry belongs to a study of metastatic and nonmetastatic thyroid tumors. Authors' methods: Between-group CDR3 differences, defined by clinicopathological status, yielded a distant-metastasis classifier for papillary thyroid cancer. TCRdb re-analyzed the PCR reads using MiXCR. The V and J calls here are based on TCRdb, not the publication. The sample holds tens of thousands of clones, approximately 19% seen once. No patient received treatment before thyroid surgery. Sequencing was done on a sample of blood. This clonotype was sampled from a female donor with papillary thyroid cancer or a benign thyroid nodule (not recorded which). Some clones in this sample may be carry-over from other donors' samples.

The CDR3 DNA follows: TGTGCCAGCAGGGGGACGAACACTGAAGCTTTCTTT. Protein: CASRGTNTEAFF. This chain joins TRBV6-1 and TRBJ1-1; the D gene is possibly TRBD1 (5 bases). There are 12 residues in the CDR3. From germline, CDR1 is MNHNS and CDR2 SASEGT. Trimming pared 6 bases from V and 1 base from J, leaving 6 bases between.